This T cell receptor beta chain was found in a study of cytomegalovirus exposure and HLA in healthy donors. Study in general: Assignment to the Caucasian-associated ancestry cluster applied to about 80% of the approximately 400 genotyped donors.

Germline assignment: CDR1 SNHLY and CDR2 FYNNEI. This CDR3 spans 18 amino acids. V lost 4 bases and J lost 4, with 22 bases in between. There are a few counts of this clone. Amplification used 60 Vbeta primers and 13 Jbeta primers. Profiled with immunoSEQ multiplex PCR; TCRdb holds only in-frame clones, not every one. This sample has about 110,000 clones, with 71% found just once. The rearrangement uses TRBV2 and TRBJ2-2; the D gene is possibly TRBD2 (5 bases). The source material was PBMCs. This clonotype was obtained from a female donor in good health and CMV-seronegative. CDR3 sequence reads: CASSVIGRRAGGTGELFF. The CDR3 DNA reads as TGTGCCAGCAGTGTAATTGGACGTCGGGCGGGCGGCACCGGGGAGCTGTTTTTT.